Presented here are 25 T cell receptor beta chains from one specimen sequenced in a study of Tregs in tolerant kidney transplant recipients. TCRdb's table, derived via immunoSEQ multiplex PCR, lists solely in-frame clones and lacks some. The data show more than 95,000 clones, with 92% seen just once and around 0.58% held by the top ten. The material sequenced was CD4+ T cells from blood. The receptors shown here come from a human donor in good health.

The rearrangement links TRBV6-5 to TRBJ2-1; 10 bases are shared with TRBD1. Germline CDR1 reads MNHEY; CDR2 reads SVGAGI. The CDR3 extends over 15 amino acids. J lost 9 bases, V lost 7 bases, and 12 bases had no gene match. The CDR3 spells CASTPDRGLAGEQFF. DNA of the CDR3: TGTGCCAGCACCCCCGACAGGGGGCTCGCCGGTGAGCAGTTCTTC.

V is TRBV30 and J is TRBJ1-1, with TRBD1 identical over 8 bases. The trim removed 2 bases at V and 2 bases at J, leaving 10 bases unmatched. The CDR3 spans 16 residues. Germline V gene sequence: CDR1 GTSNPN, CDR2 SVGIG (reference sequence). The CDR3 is CAWSTTGGAQNTEAFF. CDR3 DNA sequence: TGTGCCTGGAGTACCACAGGGGGAGCCCAAAACACTGAAGCTTTCTTT.

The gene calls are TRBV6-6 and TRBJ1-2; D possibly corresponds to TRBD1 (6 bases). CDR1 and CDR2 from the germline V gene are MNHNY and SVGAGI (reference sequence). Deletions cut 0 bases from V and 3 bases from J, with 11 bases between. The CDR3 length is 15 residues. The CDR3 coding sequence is TGTGCCAGCAGTTACTCTGCCAGGGGCCACTATGGCTACACCTTC. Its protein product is CASSYSARGHYGYTF.

CDR3 amino acids: CASSPSLDRDYGYTF. CDR3 nucleotides: TGTGCCAGCAGCCCAAGTCTTGACAGGGACTATGGCTACACCTTC. The chain couples TRBV7-8 to TRBJ1-2; 7 nucleotides align to TRBD1. CDR1 and CDR2 from the germline V gene are SGHVS and FQNEAQ. V lost 5 bases to trimming and J lost 3 bases; unmatched junction nucleotides: 9. This CDR3 contains 15 residues.

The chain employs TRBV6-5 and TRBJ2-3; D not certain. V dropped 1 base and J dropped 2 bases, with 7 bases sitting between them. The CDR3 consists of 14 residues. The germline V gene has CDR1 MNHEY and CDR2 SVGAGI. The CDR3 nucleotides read TGTGCCAGCAGTTACTTAACCGCCACAGATACGCAGTATTTT. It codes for CASSYLTATDTQYF.

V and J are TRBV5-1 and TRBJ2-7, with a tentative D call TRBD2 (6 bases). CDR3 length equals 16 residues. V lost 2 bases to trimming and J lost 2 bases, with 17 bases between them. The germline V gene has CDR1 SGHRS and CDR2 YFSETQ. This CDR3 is CASSLVPASETYEQYF. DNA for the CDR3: TGCGCCAGCAGCTTAGTCCCCGCTAGCGAGACCTACGAGCAGTACTTC.

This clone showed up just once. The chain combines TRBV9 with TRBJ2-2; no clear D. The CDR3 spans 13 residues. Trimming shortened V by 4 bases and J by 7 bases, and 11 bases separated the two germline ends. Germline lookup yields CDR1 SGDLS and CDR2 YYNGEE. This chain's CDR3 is CASSRVLGGELFF. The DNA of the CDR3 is TGTGCCAGCAGCCGCGTCCTAGGCGGGGAGCTGTTTTTT.

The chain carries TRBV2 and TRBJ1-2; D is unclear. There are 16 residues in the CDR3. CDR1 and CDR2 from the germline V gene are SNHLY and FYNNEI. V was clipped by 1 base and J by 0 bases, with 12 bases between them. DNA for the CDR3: TGTGCCAGCAGTGAAGGGGCGGGGTGGACTAACTATGGCTACACCTTC. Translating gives CASSEGAGWTNYGYTF.

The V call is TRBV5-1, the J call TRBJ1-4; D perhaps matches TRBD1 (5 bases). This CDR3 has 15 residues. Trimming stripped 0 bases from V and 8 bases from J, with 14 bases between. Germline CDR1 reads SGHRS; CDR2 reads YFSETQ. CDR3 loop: CASSLVGEPGEKLFF. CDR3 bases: TGCGCCAGCAGCTTGGTAGGGGAACCGGGCGAAAAACTGTTTTTT.

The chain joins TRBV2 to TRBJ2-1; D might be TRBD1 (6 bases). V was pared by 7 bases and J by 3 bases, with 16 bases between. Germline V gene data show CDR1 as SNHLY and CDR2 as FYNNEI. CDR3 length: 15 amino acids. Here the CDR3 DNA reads TGTGCCAGCACCCGAACAGGGAAACGCTACAATGAGCAGTTCTTC. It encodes CASTRTGKRYNEQFF. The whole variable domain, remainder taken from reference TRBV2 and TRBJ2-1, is EPEVTQTPSHQVTQMGQEVILRCVPISNHLYFYWYRQILGQKVEFLVSFYNNEISEKSEIFDDQFSVERPDGSNFTLKIRSTKLEDSAMYFCASTRTGKRYNEQFFGPGTRLTVL.

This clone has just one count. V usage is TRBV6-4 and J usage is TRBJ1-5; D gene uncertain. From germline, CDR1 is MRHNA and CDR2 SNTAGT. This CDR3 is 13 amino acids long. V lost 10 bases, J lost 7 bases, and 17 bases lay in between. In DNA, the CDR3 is TGTGCCACCATTGGACCAGGTAGGCAGCCCCAGCATTTT. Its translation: CATIGPGRQPQHF.

The CDR3 nucleotides read TGTGCCAGCAGTGAAGGCCCCTACGAGCAGTACTTC. Protein product: CASSEGPYEQYF. The chain couples TRBV2 to TRBJ2-7, with D unclear. This CDR3 spans 12 amino acids. The germline V and J ends were trimmed by 1 base and 2 bases, with 3 bases remaining between them. Germline values: CDR1 SNHLY, CDR2 FYNNEI.

Written as DNA, the CDR3 is TGTGCCAGCGGACTAGCCCTAGAGACCCAGTACTTC. It specifies CASGLALETQYF. The chain has TRBV6-6 and TRBJ2-5; 8 bases map to TRBD2. V dropped 8 bases and J dropped 4; count of bases not matched to a gene: 3. Germline loops: CDR1 MNHNY, CDR2 SVGAGI (reference sequence). The CDR3 consists of 12 residues.

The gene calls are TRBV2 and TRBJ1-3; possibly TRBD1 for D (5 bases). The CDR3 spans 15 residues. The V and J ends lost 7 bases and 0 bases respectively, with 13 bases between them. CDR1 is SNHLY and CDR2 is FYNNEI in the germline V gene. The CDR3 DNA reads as TGTGCCAGCACCCCGGGGCAGGGCTCTGGAAACACCATATATTTT. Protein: CASTPGQGSGNTIYF.

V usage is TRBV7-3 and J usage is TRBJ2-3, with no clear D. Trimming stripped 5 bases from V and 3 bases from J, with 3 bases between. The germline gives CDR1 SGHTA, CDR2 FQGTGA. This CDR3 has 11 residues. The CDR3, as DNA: TGTGCCAGCAGCGTGACAGATACGCAGTATTTT. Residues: CASSVTDTQYF.

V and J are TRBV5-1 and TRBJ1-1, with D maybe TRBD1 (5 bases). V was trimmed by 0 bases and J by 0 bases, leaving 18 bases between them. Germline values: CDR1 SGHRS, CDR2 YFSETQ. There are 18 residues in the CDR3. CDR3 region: CASSLVGAGRALNTEAFF. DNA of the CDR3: TGCGCCAGCAGCTTGGTGGGAGCGGGGCGGGCCCTGAACACTGAAGCTTTCTTT. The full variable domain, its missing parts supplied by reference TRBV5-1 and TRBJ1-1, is KAGVTQTPRYLIKTRGQQVTLSCSPISGHRSVSWYQQTPGQGLQFLFEYFSETQRNKGNFPGRFSGRQFSNSRSEMNVSTLELGDSALYLCASSLVGAGRALNTEAFFGQGTRLTVV.

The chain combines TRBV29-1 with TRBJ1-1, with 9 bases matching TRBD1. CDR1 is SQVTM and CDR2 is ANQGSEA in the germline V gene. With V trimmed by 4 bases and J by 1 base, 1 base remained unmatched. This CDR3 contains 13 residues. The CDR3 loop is CSVVGQGNTEAFF. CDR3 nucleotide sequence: TGCAGCGTTGTGGGACAGGGGAACACTGAAGCTTTCTTT.

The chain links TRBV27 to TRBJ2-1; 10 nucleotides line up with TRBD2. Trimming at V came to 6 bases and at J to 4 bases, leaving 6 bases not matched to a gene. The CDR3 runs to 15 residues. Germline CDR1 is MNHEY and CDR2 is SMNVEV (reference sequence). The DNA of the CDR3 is TGTGCCAGCAGCTACACGGGACTAGCGTACAATGAGCAGTTCTTC. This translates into CASSYTGLAYNEQFF.

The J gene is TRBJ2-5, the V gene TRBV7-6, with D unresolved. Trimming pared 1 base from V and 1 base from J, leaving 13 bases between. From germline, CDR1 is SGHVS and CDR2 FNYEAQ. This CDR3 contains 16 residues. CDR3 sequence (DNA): TGTGCCAGCAGCTTAGTTAGTGGGGATCTCCAAGAGACCCAGTACTTC. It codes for CASSLVSGDLQETQYF.

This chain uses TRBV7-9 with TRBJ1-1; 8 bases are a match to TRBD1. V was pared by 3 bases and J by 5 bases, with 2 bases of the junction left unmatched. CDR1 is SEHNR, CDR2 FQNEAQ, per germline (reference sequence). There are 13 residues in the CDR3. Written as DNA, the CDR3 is TGTGCCAGCAGCTTCACAGGGGGTACTGAAGCTTTCTTT. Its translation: CASSFTGGTEAFF.

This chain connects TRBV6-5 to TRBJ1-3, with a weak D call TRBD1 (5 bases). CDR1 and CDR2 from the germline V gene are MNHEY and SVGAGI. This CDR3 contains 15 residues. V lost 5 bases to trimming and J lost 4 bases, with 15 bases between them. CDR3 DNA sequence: TGTGCCAGCAGTCAACTATCAGGGTCAGGAAACACCATATATTTT. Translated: CASSQLSGSGNTIYF.

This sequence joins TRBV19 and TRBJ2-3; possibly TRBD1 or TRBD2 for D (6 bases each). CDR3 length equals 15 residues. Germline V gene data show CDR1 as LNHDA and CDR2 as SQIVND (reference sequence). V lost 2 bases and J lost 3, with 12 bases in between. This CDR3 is CASSIPGARTDTQYF. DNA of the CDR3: TGTGCCAGTAGTATACCGGGGGCTAGGACAGATACGCAGTATTTT.

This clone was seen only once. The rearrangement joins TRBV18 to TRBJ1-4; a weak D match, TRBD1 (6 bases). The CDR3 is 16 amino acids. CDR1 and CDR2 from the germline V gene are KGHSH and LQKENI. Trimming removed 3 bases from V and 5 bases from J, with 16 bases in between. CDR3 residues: CASSPRSGGQNEKLFF. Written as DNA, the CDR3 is TGTGCCAGCTCACCGCGCTCGGGGGGCCAGAATGAAAAACTGTTTTTT.

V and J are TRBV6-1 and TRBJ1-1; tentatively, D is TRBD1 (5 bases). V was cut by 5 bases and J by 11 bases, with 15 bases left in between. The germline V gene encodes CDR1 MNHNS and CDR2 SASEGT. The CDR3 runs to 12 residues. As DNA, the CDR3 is TGTGCCAGCAGTTTCGTCGAGGGGACGGCTTTCTTT. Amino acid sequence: CASSFVEGTAFF.

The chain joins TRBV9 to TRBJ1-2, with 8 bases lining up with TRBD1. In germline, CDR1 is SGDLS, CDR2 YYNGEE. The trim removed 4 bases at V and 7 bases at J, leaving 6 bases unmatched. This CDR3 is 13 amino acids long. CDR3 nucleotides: TGTGCCAGCAGCCCAGAACAGGGGGGTGGCTACACCTTC. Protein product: CASSPEQGGGYTF.